Presented here are 17 T cell receptor beta chains from one specimen sequenced in a study of CD8 T cells in ankylosing spondylitis. MiXCR was run by TCRdb on the 5' RACE reads, yielding one entry per CDR3 protein. The sample has about 320,000 distinct CDR3 sequences, 11% seen once. The sample was blood, either unsorted or a sorted T cell fraction (not recorded which). Receptors originate from a female donor with ankylosing spondylitis or in good health (not recorded which).

This clonotype has ten or more counts. The V call is TRBV20-1, the J call TRBJ2-1; 7 bases are a match to TRBD2. From germline, CDR1 is DFQATT and CDR2 SNEGSKA (reference sequence). The CDR3 totals 16 residues. Trimming removed 3 bases from V and 10 bases from J; junction bases left unmatched: 18. CDR3 sequence reads: CSARAGLGVLLLEQFF. DNA of the CDR3: TGCAGTGCTAGGGCCGGACTAGGGGTTCTCCTGTTGGAGCAGTTCTTC.

This clonotype was seen at least ten times. This chain links TRBV7-2 with TRBJ1-4; no clear D gene. V was pared by 4 bases and J by 8 bases, with 14 bases between. There are 14 residues in the CDR3. Germline values: CDR1 SGHTA, CDR2 FQGNSA. The CDR3 here is CASSSTKGGEKLFF. CDR3 bases: TGTGCCAGCAGCTCGACTAAGGGAGGCGAAAAACTGTTTTTT.

This chain joins TRBV2 and TRBJ1-5, with a tentative D call TRBD1 (5 bases). Germline V gene lookup returns CDR1 SNHLY and CDR2 FYNNEI. V was trimmed by 9 bases and J by 3 bases, leaving 18 bases between them. This CDR3 contains 15 residues. The CDR3 DNA reads TGTGCCAGTCAGTCTGGGGGTCGGCCCAATCAGCCCCAGCATTTT. Its protein is CASQSGGRPNQPQHF.

V is TRBV7-3 and J is TRBJ2-7; the D is unclear. This CDR3 region has 13 residues. V lost 5 bases and J lost 3, with 11 bases in between. The germline V gene encodes CDR1 SGHTA and CDR2 FQGTGA. The CDR3 loop reads CASSPYGSYEQYF. CDR3 DNA: TGTGCCAGCAGCCCCTACGGAAGCTACGAGCAGTACTTC.

This clonotype came up many times. This sequence joins TRBV4-3 and TRBJ2-2; no firm D call. The CDR3 loop spans 14 amino acids. Germline V gene data show CDR1 as LGHNA and CDR2 as YSLEER. V gave up 0 bases and J gave up 4 bases, with 6 bases separating them. Here the CDR3 reads CASSQDRSTGELFF. The DNA of the CDR3 is TGCGCCAGCAGCCAAGATCGAAGCACCGGGGAGCTGTTTTTT.

The chain uses TRBV5-6 and TRBJ1-2, with D unclear. Trimming pared 1 base from V and 4 bases from J, leaving 11 bases between. The CDR3 extends over 14 amino acids. The germline CDR1 and CDR2 sequences are SGHDT and YYEEEE. In nucleotides, the CDR3 is TGTGCCAGCAGCTTGAAGGGTAGGAGCTATGGCTACACCTTC. It is translated as CASSLKGRSYGYTF.

This clonotype came up many times. The chain links TRBV5-1 to TRBJ2-5, with a possible D match to TRBD1 (6 bases). The germline V gene encodes CDR1 SGHRS and CDR2 YFSETQ. The CDR3 consists of 14 residues. V was shortened by 3 bases and J by 4 bases, with 13 bases between the two germline ends. Here the CDR3 DNA reads TGCGCCAGCAGCTCTAACAGGGTCGGAGAGACCCAGTACTTC. It codes for CASSSNRVGETQYF.

This clonotype was recorded a few times. The rearrangement uses TRBV27 and TRBJ2-1, with TRBD2 identical over 7 bases. CDR1 and CDR2 from the germline V gene are MNHEY and SMNVEV (reference sequence). The CDR3 sequence is 18 residues long. Trimming took 4 bases from V and 2 from J; bases not matched to a gene: 14. DNA of the CDR3: TGTGCCAGCAGTTGGGGCCCTTTGGGGGAGGGCCCCTACAATGAGCAGTTCTTC. Residues: CASSWGPLGEGPYNEQFF.

Many counts were recorded for this clonotype. The chain links TRBV29-1 to TRBJ1-2; no clear D. V was shortened by 6 bases and J by 7 bases, with 15 bases between the two germline ends. Germline V CDR1 and CDR2: SQVTM, ANQGSEA. The CDR3 loop spans 12 amino acids. CDR3 sequence: CSVETTRGGYTF. The CDR3 region has the DNA TGCAGCGTAGAGACTACCCGAGGTGGCTACACCTTC. Full variable domain (rest looked up from reference TRBV29-1 and TRBJ1-2): SAVISQKPSRDICQRGTSLTIQCQVDSQVTMMFWYRQQPGQSLTLIATANQGSEATYESGFVIDKFPISRPNLTFSTLTVSNMSPEDSSIYLCSVETTRGGYTFGSGTRLTVV.

This clonotype was counted many times. The chain links TRBV5-6 to TRBJ2-2; D is unclear. Trimming left V 3 bases short and J 4 bases short, with 22 bases between. CDR3 length equals 18 residues. The germline gives CDR1 SGHDT, CDR2 YYEEEE. DNA for the CDR3: TGTGCCAGCAGCTCCAGTTGGGGTACCGCGTATGGCACCGGGGAGCTGTTTTTT. It encodes CASSSSWGTAYGTGELFF. Drawing the rest from reference TRBV5-6 and TRBJ2-2, the complete variable domain is DAGVTQSPTHLIKTRGQQVTLRCSPKSGHDTVSWYQQALGQGPQFIFQYYEEEERQRGNFPDRFSGHQFPNYSSELNVNALLLGDSALYLCASSSSWGTAYGTGELFFGEGSRLTVL.

This clonotype was observed a few times. The J gene is TRBJ1-2, the V gene TRBV27; maybe TRBD1 (6 bases). Germline V gives CDR1 MNHEY, CDR2 SMNVEV (reference sequence). V gave up 7 bases and J gave up 0 bases, with 33 bases separating them. The length of the CDR3 is 21 residues. The CDR3 sequence: CASTSRASRISGGPTNYGYTF. The CDR3 DNA reads TGTGCCAGCACCTCCCGGGCCTCGAGGATTTCGGGGGGGCCTACTAACTATGGCTACACCTTC.

V gene TRBV5-1 combines with J gene TRBJ2-1; 15 bases line up with TRBD2. CDR1 is SGHRS, CDR2 YFSETQ, per germline. Trimming removed 6 bases from V and 0 bases from J; junction bases left unmatched: 13. CDR3 length: 20 residues. The CDR3 sequence is CASTLPLGTSGRSSYNEQFF. For the CDR3, the DNA is TGCGCCAGCACCCTACCGCTCGGGACTAGCGGGAGGAGCTCCTACAATGAGCAGTTCTTC.

This clonotype occurred a few times. The conserved final phenylalanine or tryptophan is absent from the CDR3, which likely points to a read error. The CDR3 is CASSLTRGNNEQFL. CDR3 DNA sequence: TGCGCCAGCAGCTTAACGCGGGGTAACAATGAGCAGTTCTTG. The chain has TRBV5-1 and TRBJ2-1, with D perhaps TRBD2 (6 bases). The germline V gene has CDR1 SGHRS and CDR2 YFSETQ. This CDR3 region has 14 residues. The V end lost 2 bases, the J end lost 5 bases, and 11 bases lay between the germline ends.

This clonotype appeared many times. The chain uses TRBV28 and TRBJ1-6; 9 bases map to TRBD1. Germline V CDR1 and CDR2: MDHEN, SYDVKM. The CDR3 length is 14 residues. V gave up 5 bases and J gave up 8 bases; unmatched junction bases: 4. The CDR3 sequence is CASSDGTGYSPLHF. CDR3 bases: TGTGCCAGCAGTGATGGGACAGGGTATTCACCCCTCCACTTT.

In this sample, this clonotype turned up many times. The V and J genes are TRBV6-2 or TRBV6-3 and TRBJ2-5; D remains ambiguous. The CDR3 is 14 amino acids. Germline CDR1 reads MNHEY; CDR2 reads SVGEGT. Deletions cut 0 bases from V and 4 bases from J, with 9 bases between. The CDR3 region has the DNA TGTGCCAGCAGTTACTCGTGGGAAAGAGAGACCCAGTACTTC. It codes for CASSYSWERETQYF.

This clonotype was found many times. J is TRBJ2-1 and V is TRBV5-1; the match to TRBD2 covers 9 bases. CDR3 length: 14 residues. The germline V gene has CDR1 SGHRS and CDR2 YFSETQ. V shed 2 bases, J shed 8 bases, and the junction held 5 bases outside the gene matches. Here the CDR3 DNA reads TGCGCCAGCAGCTTTGGGACTAGCATAGATGAGCAGTTCTTC. It is translated as CASSFGTSIDEQFF.

The V call is TRBV9, the J call TRBJ2-1; no clear D. CDR1 and CDR2 from the germline V gene are SGDLS and YYNGEE. The ends were cut back, 2 bases at V and 7 bases at J, with 7 bases in the middle. The CDR3 is made up of 12 amino acids. CDR3 nucleotide sequence: TGTGCCAGCAGCGTGGGTGCTAATGAGCAGTTCTTC. Its translation is CASSVGANEQFF.